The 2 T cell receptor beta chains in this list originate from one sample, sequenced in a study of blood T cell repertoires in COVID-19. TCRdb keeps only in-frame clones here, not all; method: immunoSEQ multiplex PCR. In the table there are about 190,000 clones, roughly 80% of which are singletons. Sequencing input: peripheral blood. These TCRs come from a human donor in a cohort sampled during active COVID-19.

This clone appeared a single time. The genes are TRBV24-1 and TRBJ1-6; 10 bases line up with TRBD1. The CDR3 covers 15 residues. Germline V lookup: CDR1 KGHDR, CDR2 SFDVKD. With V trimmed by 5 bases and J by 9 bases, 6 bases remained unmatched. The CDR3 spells CATSARTGGRSPLHF. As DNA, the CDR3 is TGTGCCACCAGTGCCCGGACAGGGGGACGTTCACCCCTCCACTTT.

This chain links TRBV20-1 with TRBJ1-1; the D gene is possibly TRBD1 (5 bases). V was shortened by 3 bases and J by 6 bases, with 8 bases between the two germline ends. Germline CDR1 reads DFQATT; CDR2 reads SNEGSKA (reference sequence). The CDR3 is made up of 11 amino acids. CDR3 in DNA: TGCAGTGCTAGGACAGTCCCTGAAGCTTTCTTT. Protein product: CSARTVPEAFF.